The 20 T cell receptor beta chains listed next were all sequenced from one sample in a study of CD4 and CD8 cells across lung adenocarcinoma regions. From the PCR reads, TCRdb called clonotypes with MiXCR, one entry per CDR3 protein. Here the sample spans around 18,000 distinct CDR3 sequences, about 50% being singletons. What was sequenced was CD8+ T cells from the margin of a lung tumor. All receptors come from a male donor with lung adenocarcinoma. The CD4 and CD8 labels of this study may be unreliable.

The chain joins TRBV6-4 to TRBJ1-5; no definite D call. The CDR3 is 20 residues long. Germline loops: CDR1 MRHNA, CDR2 SNTAGT. Trimming removed 2 bases at V and 0 bases at J, with 23 bases between. The CDR3 here is CASSDEDDLPEIISNQPQHF. DNA for the CDR3: TGTGCCAGCAGTGACGAAGATGACTTACCCGAAATTATTAGCAATCAGCCCCAGCATTTT.

Comment on this clonotype: A junction boundary mismatches the germline segment, possibly from a read error. The chain couples TRBV6-1 to TRBJ2-1; D possibly corresponds to TRBD2 (5 bases). Germline assignment: CDR1 MNHNS and CDR2 SASEGT. CDR3 length equals 14 residues. DNA for the CDR3: TGTGCCAGCAGCGAGGCGGTGAGCAGCGGTGAGCAGTATTTC. Protein sequence: CASSEAVSSGEQYF.

This clonotype turned up a few times. V usage is TRBV7-6 and J usage is TRBJ2-1; D is ambiguous. V dropped 4 bases and J dropped 5 bases, with 9 bases sitting between them. Looked up from germline, CDR1 is SGHVS and CDR2 is FNYEAQ. There are 13 residues in the CDR3. This CDR3 is CASSSHPNNEQFF. The CDR3 nucleotides read TGTGCCAGCAGCTCACACCCAAACAATGAGCAGTTCTTC. The variable domain in full, with the rest retrieved from reference TRBV7-6 and TRBJ2-1, is GAGVSQSPRYKVTKRGQDVALRCDPISGHVSLYWYRQALGQGPEFLTYFNYEAQQDKSGLPNDRFSAERPEGSISTLTIQRTEQRDSAMYRCASSSHPNNEQFFGPGTRLTVL.

This clonotype was found a few times. The CDR3, as DNA: TGTGCCAGCAGTGACTCATTGACCCTCAGGATGAATTCACCCCTCCACTTT. Translating it yields CASSDSLTLRMNSPLHF. The rearrangement uses TRBV6-4 and TRBJ1-6; D uncertain. V was trimmed by 0 bases and J by 7 bases, leaving 16 bases between them. This CDR3 contains 17 residues. Per the germline V gene, CDR1 is MRHNA and CDR2 is SNTAGT.

This clonotype appeared a few times. This chain uses TRBV6-1 with TRBJ1-6, with 8 bases fitting TRBD1. Germline V gene data show CDR1 as MNHNS and CDR2 as SASEGT. CDR3 length: 19 amino acids. The V and J ends lost 5 bases and 1 base, in that order; junction bases with no gene match: 13. CDR3 nucleotide sequence: TGTGCCAGCAGTCGGAACACAGGGGGTCTTAAGTCCTATAATTCACCCCTCCACTTT. This encodes CASSRNTGGLKSYNSPLHF.

Points on this clonotype: One end of the junction varies from germline; a read error may be responsible. The J gene is TRBJ2-1, the V gene TRBV6-1; TRBD2 matches at 10 bases. The V gene's germline CDR1 is MNHNS and CDR2 SASEGT. This CDR3 comprises 14 residues. The CDR3 sequence: CASNLAGEANKQYF. The CDR3, as DNA: TGTGCCAGCAACCTAGCGGGAGAGGCCAATAAGCAGTATTTC.

The rearrangement uses TRBV10-3 and TRBJ2-5, with a tentative D call TRBD1 (6 bases). The J call may be mistaken, given a closer DNA end match to TRBJ2-7. CDR1 and CDR2 from the germline V gene are ENHRY and SYGVKD. The CDR3 runs 15 residues. The CDR3 DNA reads as TGTGCCATCAGTGATATTCAGGGGATAAACTACGAGCAGTACTTC. Translation: CAISDIQGINYEQYF.

This clonotype was detected a few times. The V and J genes are TRBV6-1 and TRBJ2-2; D is undetermined. The CDR3 runs to 14 residues. V was trimmed by 5 bases and J by 0 bases, leaving 7 bases between them. Germline CDR1 is MNHNS and CDR2 is SASEGT. The CDR3 nucleotides read TGTGCCAGCAGTACGGGTGCGAACACCGGGGAGCTGTTTTTT. Its translation is CASSTGANTGELFF.

The table lists this clonotype with many counts. The V call is TRBV6-2 or TRBV6-3, the J call TRBJ2-1; 8 bases line up with TRBD2. Germline CDR1 is MNHEY and CDR2 is SVGEGT. The CDR3 is made up of 20 amino acids. With V trimmed by 4 bases and J by 0 bases, 17 bases remained unmatched. The CDR3 sequence: CASSSTSGSSSTSSYNEQFF. The CDR3 coding sequence is TGTGCCAGCAGTTCCACTAGCGGATCGTCTTCGACCAGCTCCTACAATGAGCAGTTCTTC.

This chain connects TRBV6-5 to TRBJ2-4; 12 nucleotides agree with TRBD2. The length of the CDR3 is 15 residues. CDR1 is MNHEY and CDR2 is SVGAGI in the germline V gene. V was pared by 4 bases and J by 6 bases, with 4 bases of the junction left unmatched. The CDR3, as DNA: TGTGCCAGCAGTTCCGTGACTAGCGGGAGAAACATTCAGTACTTC. This translates into CASSSVTSGRNIQYF.

The J gene is TRBJ1-3, the V gene TRBV6-1, with a weak D call TRBD1 (6 bases). V lost 1 base and J 0 bases, leaving 10 bases between the germline ends. This CDR3 comprises 16 residues. CDR1 and CDR2 from the germline V gene are MNHNS and SASEGT. The CDR3 loop reads CASSEGGRGSGNTIYF. CDR3 nucleotide sequence: TGTGCCAGCAGTGAAGGAGGCAGGGGCTCTGGAAACACCATATATTTT.

The sample holds a few counts of this clonotype. This sequence joins TRBV12-3 or TRBV12-4 and TRBJ2-1; no clear D. The assigned J gene may be wrong: the sequence end matches TRBJ2-7 better. This CDR3 is 11 amino acids long. The CDR3 DNA follows: TGTGCCAGCAGTGCGACCTACGAGCAGTACTTC. Translated, it gives CASSATYEQYF.

As for this clonotype: This may stem from a read error, because a much larger clone lies one nucleotide away. The chain links TRBV7-7 to TRBJ2-1, with D maybe TRBD1 (5 bases). The DNA end favors TRBJ2-7, so the J call may be wrong. The germline gives CDR1 SSHAT, CDR2 FNYEAQ (reference sequence). This CDR3 comprises 13 residues. CDR3 sequence reads: CASSPAWGAEQYF. In DNA form, the CDR3 reads TGTGCTAGCAGCCCAGCCTGGGGCGCTGAGCAGTACTTC.

The rearrangement uses TRBV6-1 and TRBJ2-1; 8 bases line up with TRBD1. Gene TRBJ2-5 matches the end of the DNA better, so the J call may be wrong. Germline lookup yields CDR1 MNHNS and CDR2 SASEGT. The length of the CDR3 is 15 residues. CDR3 loop: CASSRTRTGQETQYF. Here the CDR3 DNA reads TGTGCCAGCAGCCGAACCCGGACAGGGCAAGAGACCCAGTACTTC.

The V gene is TRBV6-5, the J gene TRBJ1-2, with unresolved D. This CDR3 is built from 14 residues. Germline V lookup: CDR1 MNHEY, CDR2 SVGAGI. Trimming shortened V by 2 bases and J by 0 bases, and 7 bases separated the two germline ends. This CDR3 reads CASSYGAANYGYTF. DNA of the CDR3: TGTGCCAGCAGTTACGGAGCAGCTAACTATGGCTACACCTTC.

By sample share, this clonotype is medium-sized. The chain is built from TRBV6-1 and TRBJ2-1, with 11 bases lining up with TRBD2. This CDR3 has 14 residues. After removal of 8 bases from V and 8 bases from J, the junction contained 8 bases not matched to a gene. CDR1 MNHNS and CDR2 SASEGT come from the germline V gene. The DNA of the CDR3 is TGTGCCAGCCAACTAGCGGGAGCGCGGCATGAGCAGTTCTTC. Amino acids: CASQLAGARHEQFF.

The chain is built from TRBV6-1 and TRBJ2-1; the match to TRBD2 covers 10 bases. This CDR3 region has 16 residues. The germline gives CDR1 MNHNS, CDR2 SASEGT. With 2 bases clipped from V and 11 bases from J, the junction kept 12 bases outside the gene matches. This CDR3 is CASSETWTSGTDKQFF. CDR3 nucleotide sequence: TGTGCCAGCAGTGAAACGTGGACTAGCGGCACAGATAAGCAGTTCTTC.

The chain carries TRBV6-1 and TRBJ2-2; 7 positions match TRBD2. Germline lookup yields CDR1 MNHNS and CDR2 SASEGT. The junction had 8 bases not matched to a gene; V was cut back by 1 base and J by 6 bases. CDR3 length: 16 amino acids. The CDR3 DNA reads TGTGCCAGCAGTGAAGAAGGACTAGAGCGGGCCGGGGAGCTGTTTTTT. Amino acids: CASSEEGLERAGELFF.

Worth noting for this clonotype: An end of the junction does not agree with germline; a read error may underlie this. The V gene is TRBV4-1, the J gene TRBJ2-3; D might be TRBD2 (5 bases). The germline CDR1 and CDR2 sequences are MGHRA and YSYEKL. The CDR3 totals 15 residues. CDR3 in amino acids: CASSHEGLDTDTQYF. CDR3 DNA: TGCGCCAGCAGCCACGAGGGCCTTGACACAGATACGCAGTACTTT.

The chain uses TRBV6-1 and TRBJ2-5; 8 nucleotides agree with TRBD2. The CDR3 totals 14 residues. CDR1 is MNHNS and CDR2 is SASEGT in the germline V gene. The CDR3 protein is CAGSGGGVSETQYF. CDR3 DNA: TGTGCGGGCAGCGGGGGCGGGGTCTCAGAGACCCAGTACTTC.